This TCR beta chain was recovered during a study of control samples from healthy donors and cancer patients. From germline, CDR1 is MDHEN and CDR2 SYDVKM. The length of the CDR3 is 15 residues. V lost 9 bases and J lost 5, with 20 bases in between. Clones were read by immunoSEQ multiplex PCR, and TCRdb kept only the in-frame ones, dropping some. The table lists tens of thousands of clones, 70% to 75% of them singletons, with over 15% in the top ten. The chain links TRBV28 to TRBJ1-3; D is ambiguous. The sequence came from a male donor with melanoma. Sequencing was done on a sample of formalin-fixed, paraffin-embedded tissue. CDR3 sequence reads: CASRDVRGLRNTIYF. The CDR3 nucleotides are TGTGCCAGTCGCGATGTCCGAGGACTGAGAAACACCATATATTTT.